Described below is a single TCR beta chain sequence and its context. This clonotype was recorded at least ten times. Its recognized antigen is unknown. Base qualities are not at hand, and no much larger clone is one base apart. The junction shows trimming of 4 bases on V and 1 base on J, and the gene matches do not reach 4 bases of it. The CDR3 starts with the cysteine, ends with the phenylalanine, and has 14 residues. Only the CDR3 part of the read is kept: 42 bases, read in frame from the first base. The germline V gene encodes CDR1 SGHRS and CDR2 YFSETQ. This sample stems from a study of T cells after yellow fever vaccination (dated by TCRdb to between 2019 and 2020). A note on the overall study: The SMART-Seq v4 Ultra Low Input RNA kit was used to prepare libraries from fractions with low cell numbers. To follow T-cell clones before and after both primary and booster YFV17D yellow fever vaccination, bulk TCR alpha and beta repertoires underwent longitudinal sequencing. Two healthy male donors made up the cohort, one aged 18 to 29 years and the other aged 30 to 39 years. Blood was collected at multiple timepoints before and after primary and secondary immunization, and bulk PBMC replicates and cell subsets were isolated. Study-wide conclusions, independent of this receptor: The secondary T-cell response was found to be weaker but faster than the primary response, with a peak reached on day 5 rather than on day 15. Because abundant contaminating clonotypes from the bulk population could be contained in FACS-sorted repertoires, computational filtering was required. A small share of clonotypes occurred in both CD4 and CD8 compartments, likely arising from convergent recombination. After the booster, most of the clones that had expanded following primary vaccination were detected again (almost 98% of CD4 and roughly 90% of CD8), which suggests that memory was broadly maintained. Only a couple of donors were included in the study, so the extent to which the findings can be generalized is limited.

TCR cDNA was synthesized by 5'RACE template switching, through which a universal primer site and unique molecular identifiers were introduced. Priming of cDNA synthesis was performed from both the TCR alpha and TCR beta constant segments. Library amplification used two PCR steps, and the second PCR step added sample barcodes and sequencing adapters. Libraries were sequenced on Illumina HiSeq 2500 (2x100 bp) or NovaSeq (2x150 bp). Processing in the source paper ran as follows. MIGEC was used to demultiplex reads and collapse the reads into UMI consensus sequences, and MiXCR was used for V(D)J alignment. Vaccine-responding clonotypes were identified with edgeR using replicate PBMC samples, with FDR below 0.01 and a log2 fold change above 5 up to day 15 being required. Each bulk clonotype received a CD4 or CD8 identity based on whether the sequenced CD4 or CD8 repertoire contained that clonotype at higher abundance. Clones were called with MiXCR by TCRdb after fastp trimmed the public reads at Q25, and only in-frame beta chains were retained. Each CDR3 protein appears once, grouped with its most common genes and DNA. The V and J calls were not made by the authors but by TCRdb's processing. The sample table holds almost 600,000 distinct CDR3 sequences, of which roughly 12% were seen once. More than 12% of the sample comes from the top ten.

The treatment or condition tag for this specimen amounts to: live attenuated yellow fever vaccine strain. At every blood-draw timepoint, two biological replicates of bulk PBMCs were collected. PBMCs were isolated from peripheral blood using a standard Ficoll-Paque protocol. TriZol was used to extract RNA from bulk PBMCs, CD4 and CD8 fractions, and dextramer-positive and dextramer-negative fractions. The sequence joins TRBV5-1 to TRBJ1-2; TRBD1 lines up with 7 middle nucleotides. The TCR sequence derives from a man younger than 45 who received the YFV17D yellow fever vaccine. The source was PBMCs, collected on the day of the yellow fever booster vaccination. Here the CDR3 is given as CASSPGQLNYGYTF. The nucleotides are TGCGCCAGCAGCCCGGGACAGCTTAACTATGGCTACACCTTC.